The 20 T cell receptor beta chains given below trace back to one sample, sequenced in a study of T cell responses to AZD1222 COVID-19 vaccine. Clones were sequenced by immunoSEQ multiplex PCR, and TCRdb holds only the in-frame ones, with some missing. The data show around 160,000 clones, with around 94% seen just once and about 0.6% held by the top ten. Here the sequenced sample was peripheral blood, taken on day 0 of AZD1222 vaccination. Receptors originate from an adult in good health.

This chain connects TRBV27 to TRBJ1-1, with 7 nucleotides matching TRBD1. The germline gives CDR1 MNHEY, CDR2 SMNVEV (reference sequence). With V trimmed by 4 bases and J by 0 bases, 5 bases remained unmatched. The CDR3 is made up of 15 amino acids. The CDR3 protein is CASSYRGVMNTEAFF. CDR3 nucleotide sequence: TGTGCCAGCAGTTACAGGGGAGTAATGAACACTGAAGCTTTCTTT.

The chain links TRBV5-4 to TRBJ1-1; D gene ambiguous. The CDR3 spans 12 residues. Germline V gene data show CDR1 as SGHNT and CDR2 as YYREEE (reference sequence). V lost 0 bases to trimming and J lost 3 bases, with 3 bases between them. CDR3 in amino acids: CASSLGDTEAFF. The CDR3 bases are TGTGCCAGCAGCTTGGGAGACACTGAAGCTTTCTTT.

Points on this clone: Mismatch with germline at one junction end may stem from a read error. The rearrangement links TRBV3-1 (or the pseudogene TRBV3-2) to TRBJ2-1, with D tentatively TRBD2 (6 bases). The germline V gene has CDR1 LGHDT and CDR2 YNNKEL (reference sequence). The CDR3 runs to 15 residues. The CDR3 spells CASSPTLAPYSEQFF. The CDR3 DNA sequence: TGTGCCAGCAGCCCCACTCTAGCGCCCTACAGTGAGCAGTTCTTC.

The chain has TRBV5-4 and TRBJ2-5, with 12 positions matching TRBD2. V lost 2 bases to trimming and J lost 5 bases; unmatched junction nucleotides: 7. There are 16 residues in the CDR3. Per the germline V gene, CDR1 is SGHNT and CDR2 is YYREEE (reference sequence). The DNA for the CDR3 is TGTGCCAGCAGCTTCCCTAGCGGGAGGGTTAGTGAGACCCAGTACTTC. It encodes CASSFPSGRVSETQYF.

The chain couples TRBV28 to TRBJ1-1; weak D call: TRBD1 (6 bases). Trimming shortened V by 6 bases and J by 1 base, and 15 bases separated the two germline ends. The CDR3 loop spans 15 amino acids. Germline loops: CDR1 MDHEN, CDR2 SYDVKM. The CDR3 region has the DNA TGTGCCAGCAGGATAGGTACAGGGAGGAACACTGAAGCTTTCTTT. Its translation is CASRIGTGRNTEAFF.

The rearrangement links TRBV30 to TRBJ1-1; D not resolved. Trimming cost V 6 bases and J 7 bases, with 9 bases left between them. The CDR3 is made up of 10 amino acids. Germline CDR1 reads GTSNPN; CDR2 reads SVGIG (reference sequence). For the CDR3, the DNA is TGTGCCTGCAAGTTTGATGAAGCTTTCTTT. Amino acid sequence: CACKFDEAFF.

For the CDR3, the DNA is TGTGCCAGCAGTTCAGGGGCGCAGCTCAAAGCTTTCTTT. Protein: CASSSGAQLKAFF. This chain uses TRBV11-2 with TRBJ1-1; perhaps TRBD1 as D (6 bases). CDR3 length: 13 amino acids. Trimming cost V 6 bases and J 9 bases, with 17 bases left between them. The germline V gene has CDR1 SGHAT and CDR2 FQNNGV.

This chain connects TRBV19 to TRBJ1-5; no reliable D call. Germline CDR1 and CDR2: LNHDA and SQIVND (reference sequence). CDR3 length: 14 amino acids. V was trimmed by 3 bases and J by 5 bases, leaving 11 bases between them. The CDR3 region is CASSMVVLDQPQHF. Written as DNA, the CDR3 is TGTGCCAGTAGTATGGTGGTGCTGGATCAGCCCCAGCATTTT. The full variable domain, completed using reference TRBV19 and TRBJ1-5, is DGGITQSPKYLFRKEGQNVTLSCEQNLNHDAMYWYRQDPGQGLRLIYYSQIVNDFQKGDIAEGYSVSREKKESFPLTVTSAQKNPTAFYLCASSMVVLDQPQHFGDGTRLSIL.

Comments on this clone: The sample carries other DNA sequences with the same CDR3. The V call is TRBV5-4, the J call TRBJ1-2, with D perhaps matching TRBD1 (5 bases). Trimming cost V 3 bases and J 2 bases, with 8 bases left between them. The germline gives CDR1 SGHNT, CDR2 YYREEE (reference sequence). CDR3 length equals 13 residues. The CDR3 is CASSSRTNYGYTF. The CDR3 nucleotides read TGTGCCAGCAGCTCACGGACAAACTATGGCTACACCTTC.

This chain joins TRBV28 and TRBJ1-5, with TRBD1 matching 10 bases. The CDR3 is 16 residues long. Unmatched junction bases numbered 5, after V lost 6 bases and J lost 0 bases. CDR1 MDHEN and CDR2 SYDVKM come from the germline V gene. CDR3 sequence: CASRRQGANSNQPQHF. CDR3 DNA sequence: TGTGCCAGCAGGCGACAGGGGGCTAATAGCAATCAGCCCCAGCATTTT.

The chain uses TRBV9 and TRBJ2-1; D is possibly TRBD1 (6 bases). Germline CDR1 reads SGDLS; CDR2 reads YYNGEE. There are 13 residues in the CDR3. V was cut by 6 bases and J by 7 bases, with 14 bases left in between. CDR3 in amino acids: CASTHREDNEQFF. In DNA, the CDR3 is TGTGCCAGCACCCACAGGGAAGATAATGAGCAGTTCTTC.

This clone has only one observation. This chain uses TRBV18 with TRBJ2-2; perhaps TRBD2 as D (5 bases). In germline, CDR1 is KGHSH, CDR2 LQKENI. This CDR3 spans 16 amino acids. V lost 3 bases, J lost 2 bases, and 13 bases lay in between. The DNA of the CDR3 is TGTGCCAGCTCACCCCTAAGCGGAACAAACACCGGGGAGCTGTTTTTT. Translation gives CASSPLSGTNTGELFF.

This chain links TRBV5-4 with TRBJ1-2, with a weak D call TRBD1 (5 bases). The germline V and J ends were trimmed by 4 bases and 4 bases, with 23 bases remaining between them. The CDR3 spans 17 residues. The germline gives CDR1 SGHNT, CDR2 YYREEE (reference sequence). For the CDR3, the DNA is TGTGCCAGCAGCCCATCGGGGGGGACCCCTTTGATCTATGGCTACACCTTC. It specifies CASSPSGGTPLIYGYTF.

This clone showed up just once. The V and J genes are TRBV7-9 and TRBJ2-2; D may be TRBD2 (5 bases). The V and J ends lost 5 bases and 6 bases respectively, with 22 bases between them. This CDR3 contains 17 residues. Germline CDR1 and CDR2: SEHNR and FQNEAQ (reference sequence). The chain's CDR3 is CASSHTSYQMGAGELFF. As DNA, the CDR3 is TGTGCCAGCAGCCACACCAGTTACCAAATGGGAGCCGGGGAGCTGTTTTTT.

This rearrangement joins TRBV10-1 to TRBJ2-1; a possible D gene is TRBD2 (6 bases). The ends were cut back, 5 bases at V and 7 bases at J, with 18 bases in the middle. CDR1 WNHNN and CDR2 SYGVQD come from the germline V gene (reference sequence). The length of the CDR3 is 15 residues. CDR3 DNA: TGCGCCAGCAGTTCCCCGGGGCGGGAAGGTAATGAGCAGTTCTTC. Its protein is CASSSPGREGNEQFF.

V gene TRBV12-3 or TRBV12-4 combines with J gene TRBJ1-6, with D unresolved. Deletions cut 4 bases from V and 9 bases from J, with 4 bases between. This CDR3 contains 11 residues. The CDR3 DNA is TGTGCCAGCAGTTCCGGTTCACCCCTCCACTTT. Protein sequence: CASSSGSPLHF.

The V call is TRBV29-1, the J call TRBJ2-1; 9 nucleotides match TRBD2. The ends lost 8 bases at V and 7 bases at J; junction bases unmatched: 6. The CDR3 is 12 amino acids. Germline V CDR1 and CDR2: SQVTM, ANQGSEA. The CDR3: CSCHSGRNEQFF. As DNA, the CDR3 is TGCAGCTGTCACAGCGGGAGGAATGAGCAGTTCTTC.

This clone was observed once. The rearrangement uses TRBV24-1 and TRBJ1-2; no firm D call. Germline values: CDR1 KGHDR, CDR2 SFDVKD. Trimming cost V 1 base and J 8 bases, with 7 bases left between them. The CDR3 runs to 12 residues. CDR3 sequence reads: CATSDLPGGYTF. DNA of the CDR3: TGTGCCACCAGTGATTTACCGGGGGGCTACACCTTC.

CDR3 DNA: TGTGCCAGCAGCCAAGATTTTGGGGGATATGGCTACACCTTC. Translated: CASSQDFGGYGYTF. The V and J genes are TRBV14 and TRBJ1-2; perhaps TRBD1 as D (5 bases). Looked up from germline, CDR1 is SGHDN and CDR2 is FVKESK. V dropped 0 bases and J dropped 5 bases, with 10 bases sitting between them. The CDR3 is 14 residues long.

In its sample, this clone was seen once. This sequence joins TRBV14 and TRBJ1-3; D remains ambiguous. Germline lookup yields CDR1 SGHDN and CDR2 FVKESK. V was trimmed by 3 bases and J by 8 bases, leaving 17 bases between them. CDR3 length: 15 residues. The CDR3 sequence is CASSHRRDREDTIYF. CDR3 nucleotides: TGTGCCAGCAGCCATCGGCGGGATAGGGAGGACACCATATATTTT.